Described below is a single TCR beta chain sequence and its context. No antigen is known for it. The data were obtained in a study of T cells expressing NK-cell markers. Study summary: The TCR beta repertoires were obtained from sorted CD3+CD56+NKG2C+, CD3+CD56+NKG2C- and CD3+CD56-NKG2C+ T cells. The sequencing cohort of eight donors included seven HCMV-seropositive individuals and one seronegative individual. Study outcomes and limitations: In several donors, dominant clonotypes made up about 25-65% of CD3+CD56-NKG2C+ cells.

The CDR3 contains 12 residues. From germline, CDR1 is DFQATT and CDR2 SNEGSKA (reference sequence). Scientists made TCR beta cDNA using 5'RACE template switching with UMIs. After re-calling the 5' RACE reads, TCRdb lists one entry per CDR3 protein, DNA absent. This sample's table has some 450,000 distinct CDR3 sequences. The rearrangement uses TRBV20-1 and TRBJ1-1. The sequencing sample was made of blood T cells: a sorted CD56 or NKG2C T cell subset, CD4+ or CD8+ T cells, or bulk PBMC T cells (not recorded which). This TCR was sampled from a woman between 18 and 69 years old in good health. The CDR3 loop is CSARDLNTEAFF.